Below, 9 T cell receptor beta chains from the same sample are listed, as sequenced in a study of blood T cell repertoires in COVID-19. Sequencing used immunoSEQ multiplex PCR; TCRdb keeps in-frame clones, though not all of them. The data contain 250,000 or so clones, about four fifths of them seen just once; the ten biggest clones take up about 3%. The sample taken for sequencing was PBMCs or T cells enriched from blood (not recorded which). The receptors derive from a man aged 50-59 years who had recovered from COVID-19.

The CDR3 bases are TGTGCCAGCAGTTCCTCCGGGACAGGGGGGAGGAAGACCCAGTACTTC. This codes for CASSSSGTGGRKTQYF. The rearrangement links TRBV28 to TRBJ2-5; TRBD1 aligns across 11 bases. Germline V gene lookup returns CDR1 MDHEN and CDR2 SYDVKM. V trimming: 4 bases; J trimming: 6 bases; junction bases outside the gene matches: 10. The CDR3 contains 16 residues.

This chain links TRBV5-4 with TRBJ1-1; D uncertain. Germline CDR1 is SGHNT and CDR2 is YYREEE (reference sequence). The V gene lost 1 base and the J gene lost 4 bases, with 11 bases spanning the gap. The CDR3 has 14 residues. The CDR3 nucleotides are TGTGCCAGCAGCTTGAGAGGCGGTGGCACTGAAGCTTTCTTT. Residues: CASSLRGGGTEAFF.

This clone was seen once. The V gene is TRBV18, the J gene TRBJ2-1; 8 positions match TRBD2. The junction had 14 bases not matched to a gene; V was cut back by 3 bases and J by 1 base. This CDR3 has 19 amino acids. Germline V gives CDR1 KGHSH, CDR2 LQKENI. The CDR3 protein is CASSPPPRLARESYNEQFF. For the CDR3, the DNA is TGTGCCAGCTCACCTCCCCCGCGACTAGCGAGAGAATCCTACAATGAGCAGTTCTTC.

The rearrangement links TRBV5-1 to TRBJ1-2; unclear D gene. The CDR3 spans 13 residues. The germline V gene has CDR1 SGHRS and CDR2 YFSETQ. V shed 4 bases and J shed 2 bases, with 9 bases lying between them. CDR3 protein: CASSRDSNYGYTF. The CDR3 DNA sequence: TGCGCCAGCAGCCGCGACTCGAACTATGGCTACACCTTC.

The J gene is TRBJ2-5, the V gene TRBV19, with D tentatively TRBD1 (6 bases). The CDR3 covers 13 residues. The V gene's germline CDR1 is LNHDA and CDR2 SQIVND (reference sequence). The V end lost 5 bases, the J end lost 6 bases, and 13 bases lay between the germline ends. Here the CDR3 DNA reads TGTGCCAGTAGTGGCCAGGGGCTAAAGACCCAGTACTTC. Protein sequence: CASSGQGLKTQYF.

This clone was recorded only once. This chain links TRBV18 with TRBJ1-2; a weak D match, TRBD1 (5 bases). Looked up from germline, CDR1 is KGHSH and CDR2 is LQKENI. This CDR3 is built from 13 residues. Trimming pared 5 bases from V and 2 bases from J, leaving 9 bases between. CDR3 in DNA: TGTGCCAGCTCAGTCGGACAAAACTATGGCTACACCTTC. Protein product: CASSVGQNYGYTF.

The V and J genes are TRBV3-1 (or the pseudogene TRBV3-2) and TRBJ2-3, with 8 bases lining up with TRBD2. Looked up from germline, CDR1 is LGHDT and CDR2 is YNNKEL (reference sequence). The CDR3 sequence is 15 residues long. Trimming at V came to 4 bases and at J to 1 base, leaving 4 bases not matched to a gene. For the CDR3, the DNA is TGTGCCAGCAGCCTGAGCGGGAGAGGCACAGATACGCAGTATTTT. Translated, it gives CASSLSGRGTDTQYF.

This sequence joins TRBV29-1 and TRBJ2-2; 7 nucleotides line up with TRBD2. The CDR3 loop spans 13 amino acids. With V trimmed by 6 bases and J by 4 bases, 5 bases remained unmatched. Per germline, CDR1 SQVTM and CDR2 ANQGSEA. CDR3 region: CSVGGEGTGELFF. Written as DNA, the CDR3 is TGCAGCGTCGGAGGGGAGGGCACCGGGGAGCTGTTTTTT.

CDR3 sequence: CASHVRGGTYNEQFF. The CDR3 coding sequence is TGTGCCAGCCACGTAAGGGGGGGAACCTACAATGAGCAGTTCTTC. V usage is TRBV6-5 and J usage is TRBJ2-1; a possible D gene is TRBD2 (7 bases). Germline V gives CDR1 MNHEY, CDR2 SVGAGI. The CDR3 runs to 15 residues. The germline V and J ends were trimmed by 8 bases and 2 bases, with 16 bases remaining between them.